This T cell receptor (beta chain) appears in the sequencing data of a study of spatial heterogeneity in lung cancer. The time point was: sample taken at primary tumor resection. No cells were sorted before sequencing. The whole RNA sequenced was extracted from tumor, nontumor lung or frozen PBMC. Findings of the study overall: Within tumors, counts of expanded alpha and beta TCRs tracked tumor mutation counts.

This clonotype is judged medium-sized. Its matching antigen is unknown. Using its own MiXCR run on the 5' RACE reads, TCRdb lists one record per CDR3 protein. The profile shows 12,000 to 15,000 distinct CDR3 sequences, about 7% of them singletons. The CDR3 is 16 amino acids. The germline V and J ends were trimmed by 4 bases and 3 bases, with 16 bases remaining between them. Germline lookup yields CDR1 SGHTS and CDR2 YDEGEE. The input for sequencing was lung tumor tissue, taken at surgery. This receptor was obtained from a male donor with early-stage non-small cell lung cancer. This rearrangement joins TRBV5-8 to TRBJ2-2; D possibly matches TRBD1 or TRBD2 (6 bases each). In DNA, the CDR3 is TGTGCCAGCAGCCCGTTGGGGGGCAGGGACACCGGGGAGCTGTTTTTT. Encoded protein: CASSPLGGRDTGELFF.